This T cell receptor (beta chain) was sequenced in a study of control samples from healthy donors and cancer patients (dated by TCRdb to 2020 to 2022). Details on this clone: What this receptor recognizes is not known. One base away there is no much larger clone; base qualities are not given.

Taken from the germline V gene, the CDR1 and CDR2 loops are SGHTA and FQGNSA. The CDR3, from cysteine to phenylalanine, totals 13 residues. The CDR3 DNA has 39 bases and is translated from base 1. V ends up 5 bases short and J 6 bases short, with an unmatched junction base count of 5. The receptor library was made with the immunoSEQ multiplex PCR assay. TCRdb's version of the immuneACCESS table is confined to in-frame rearrangements and falls short of the full clone set. An unresolved V gene accounts for under half of the shortfall where checked; the remainder is of unknown origin. This sample gives 90,000 to 150,000 clones in total; about nine tenths of them show up just once. The leading ten clones occupy around 7.6% of the sample.

The receptor was isolated from a woman aged 18-30 years in good health. Specimen: blood. This receptor chain uses TRBV7-2 and TRBJ1-2, with TRBD1 identical over 8 junction bases. The CDR3 protein is CASSEDRGDGYTF. In nucleotide form, the sequence is TGTGCCAGCAGCGAAGACAGGGGTGATGGCTACACCTTC.